This is a list of T cell receptor beta chains from one sample in a study of blood T cell repertoires in COVID-19. Clones were read by immunoSEQ multiplex PCR, and TCRdb kept only the in-frame ones, dropping some. The sample lists roughly 430,000 clones; around 90% were seen once. The material sequenced was PBMCs or T cells enriched from blood (not recorded which). Source of these receptors: a woman in her thirties or forties with acute COVID-19. Both conserved end residues are part of each CDR3. D genes are given only for firm matches. Some rows have no size entry. The others give once, few or many, or a class for an expanded clone.

V gene: TRBV5-1
D gene: -
J gene: TRBJ2-5
clone size: -
CDR3 DNA: TGCGCCAGCAGCTTGGCCCCGAGGGAGACCCAGTACTTC
CDR3 protein: CASSLAPRETQYF

V gene: TRBV19
D gene: -
J gene: TRBJ1-5
clone size: -
CDR3 DNA: TGTGCCAGTAGTACGGGGACAAGGCTATTTAGCAATCAGCCCCAGCATTTT
CDR3 protein: CASSTGTRLFSNQPQHF

V gene: TRBV7-9
D gene: -
J gene: TRBJ2-2
clone size: -
CDR3 DNA: TGTGCCAGCAGCTTCACAGGGTATGCCGGGGAGCTGTTTTTT
CDR3 protein: CASSFTGYAGELFF

V gene: TRBV9
D gene: TRBD1
J gene: TRBJ2-2
clone size: -
CDR3 DNA: TGTGCCAGCAGCAAAGTTGGGACAGAGAACACCGGGGAGCTGTTTTTT
CDR3 protein: CASSKVGTENTGELFF

V gene: TRBV19
D gene: TRBD1
J gene: TRBJ2-6
clone size: -
CDR3 DNA: TGTGCCAGTAGCCAGGGGGCTGGGGCCAACGTCCTGACTTTC
CDR3 protein: CASSQGAGANVLTF

V gene: TRBV9
D gene: TRBD1
J gene: TRBJ2-7
clone size: -
CDR3 DNA: TGTGCCAGCAGCGTTACAGGGGGCTACGAGCAGTACTTC
CDR3 protein: CASSVTGGYEQYF

V gene: TRBV29-1
D gene: TRBD1
J gene: TRBJ2-1
clone size: -
CDR3 DNA: TGCAGCGTGTGCCGGGACAGGGGGCGAGTATATGAGCAGTTCTTC
CDR3 protein: CSVCRDRGRVYEQFF

V gene: TRBV20-1
D gene: -
J gene: TRBJ2-3
clone size: -
CDR3 DNA: TGCAGTGCTAGAAGATCGGCGCAGTATTTT
CDR3 protein: CSARRSAQYF

V gene: TRBV12-3/TRBV12-4
D gene: -
J gene: TRBJ2-1
clone size: -
CDR3 DNA: TGTGCCAGCATAGGGAGTTCCTACAATGAGCAGTTCTTC
CDR3 protein: CASIGSSYNEQFF

V gene: TRBV6-5
D gene: -
J gene: TRBJ1-2
clone size: -
CDR3 DNA: TGTGCCAGCAGTTACTCGAGAGGGTATGGCTACACCTTC
CDR3 protein: CASSYSRGYGYTF

V gene: TRBV6-5
D gene: TRBD1
J gene: TRBJ2-1
clone size: -
CDR3 DNA: TGTGCCAGCAGCCCGGACAGGTTCTACAATGAGCAGTTCTTC
CDR3 protein: CASSPDRFYNEQFF

V gene: TRBV27
D gene: -
J gene: TRBJ2-1
clone size: -
CDR3 DNA: TGTGCCAGCAGTCCCTCGGGGGGCCATGGGAATGAGCAGTTCTTC
CDR3 protein: CASSPSGGHGNEQFF

V gene: TRBV6-5
D gene: TRBD1
J gene: TRBJ1-2
clone size: -
CDR3 DNA: TGTGCCAGCAAGGAGGGGGCCTATGGCTACACCTTC
CDR3 protein: CASKEGAYGYTF

V gene: TRBV12-5
D gene: -
J gene: TRBJ1-5
clone size: once
CDR3 DNA: TGTGCTAGTGGCCCCGGACAGACTAGCAATCAGCCCCAGCATTTT
CDR3 protein: CASGPGQTSNQPQHF

V gene: TRBV18
D gene: -
J gene: TRBJ1-5
clone size: -
CDR3 DNA: TGTGCCAGCTCATCCGAGTATAGCAATCAGCCCCAGCATTTT
CDR3 protein: CASSSEYSNQPQHF

V gene: TRBV5-6
D gene: TRBD1
J gene: TRBJ1-2
clone size: -
CDR3 DNA: TGTGCCAGCAGCACGGGACAGGGTTTCGGCTACACCTTC
CDR3 protein: CASSTGQGFGYTF

V gene: TRBV5-1
D gene: TRBD1
J gene: TRBJ1-1
clone size: -
CDR3 DNA: TGCGCCAGCAGCTTGGGTCGCAGGGGGGACACTGAAGCTTTCTTT
CDR3 protein: CASSLGRRGDTEAFF

V gene: TRBV5-5
D gene: -
J gene: TRBJ1-1
clone size: -
CDR3 DNA: TGTGCCAGCAGCGACTTTCAGGGCACTGAAGCTTTCTTT
CDR3 protein: CASSDFQGTEAFF

V gene: TRBV27
D gene: TRBD1
J gene: TRBJ1-1
clone size: -
CDR3 DNA: TGTGCCAGCAGAGTGGACAGGGAGAACACTGAAGCTTTCTTT
CDR3 protein: CASRVDRENTEAFF

V gene: TRBV5-4
D gene: -
J gene: TRBJ1-1
clone size: once
CDR3 DNA: TGTGCCAGCAGCTCCGAGACTTACAGGGTCACTGAAGCTTTCTTT
CDR3 protein: CASSSETYRVTEAFF

V gene: TRBV30
D gene: -
J gene: TRBJ1-4
clone size: -
CDR3 DNA: TGTGCCTGGAGTGTACTAGCAGGTCCGGTGGAAAAACTGTTTTTT
CDR3 protein: CAWSVLAGPVEKLFF

V gene: TRBV2
D gene: -
J gene: TRBJ1-5
clone size: few
CDR3 DNA: TGTGCCAGCGCCGGAGGGGCAGGCAATCAGCCCCAGCATTTT
CDR3 protein: CASAGGAGNQPQHF

V gene: TRBV9
D gene: -
J gene: TRBJ2-3
clone size: -
CDR3 DNA: TGTGCCAGCAGCGTAGACGGTACTAGCACAGATACGCAGTATTTT
CDR3 protein: CASSVDGTSTDTQYF

V gene: TRBV15
D gene: TRBD1
J gene: TRBJ1-2
clone size: -
CDR3 DNA: TGTGCCACCAGCTTCCGCTGGACAGGGGCTAACTATGGCTACACCTTC
CDR3 protein: CATSFRWTGANYGYTF

V gene: TRBV4-2
D gene: TRBD1
J gene: TRBJ2-7
clone size: few
CDR3 DNA: TGTGCCAGCAGCCCCGCCCCCGGACAGGATCGTGGCTACGAGCAGTACTTC
CDR3 protein: CASSPAPGQDRGYEQYF

V gene: TRBV3-1/TRBV3-2
D gene: TRBD2
J gene: TRBJ2-5
clone size: -
CDR3 DNA: TGTGCCAGCAGCAGACTAGCCGGGGAGACCCAGTACTTC
CDR3 protein: CASSRLAGETQYF

V gene: TRBV30
D gene: TRBD1
J gene: TRBJ1-1
clone size: -
CDR3 DNA: TGTGCCTGGAGTGTACCTGGGACAGCGAACACTGAAGCTTTCTTT
CDR3 protein: CAWSVPGTANTEAFF

V gene: TRBV5-1
D gene: -
J gene: TRBJ1-2
clone size: -
CDR3 DNA: TGCGCCAGCAGCTTGGGTCCAGGGGACAACTATGGCTACACCTTC
CDR3 protein: CASSLGPGDNYGYTF

V gene: TRBV10-3
D gene: TRBD1
J gene: TRBJ1-2
clone size: -
CDR3 DNA: TGTGCCATCAGTGAGCAGGACAGGGCCGCTCAGGGCTACACCTTC
CDR3 protein: CAISEQDRAAQGYTF

V gene: TRBV15
D gene: TRBD1
J gene: TRBJ1-2
clone size: -
CDR3 DNA: TGTGCCACCAGCAGAGATCTAACAGGGGGCTTCCATGGCTACACCTTC
CDR3 protein: CATSRDLTGGFHGYTF

V gene: TRBV30
D gene: TRBD1
J gene: TRBJ2-7
clone size: -
CDR3 DNA: TGTGCCTGGAGTCGGGACAGGGGATACGAGCAGTACTTC
CDR3 protein: CAWSRDRGYEQYF

V gene: TRBV5-1
D gene: -
J gene: TRBJ2-2
clone size: -
CDR3 DNA: TGCGCCAGCACCTTGGGGCAGGGAGGTCCCGGGGAGCTGTTTTTT
CDR3 protein: CASTLGQGGPGELFF

V gene: TRBV24-1
D gene: TRBD1
J gene: TRBJ2-1
clone size: -
CDR3 DNA: TGTGCCACCAGTGATTCCGGGACAGCCTACAATGAGCAGTTCTTC
CDR3 protein: CATSDSGTAYNEQFF

V gene: TRBV7-2
D gene: -
J gene: TRBJ2-1
clone size: once
CDR3 DNA: TGTGCCAGCAGCTTCAGGTGGGCCCGCTACAATGAGCAGTTCTTC
CDR3 protein: CASSFRWARYNEQFF

V gene: TRBV5-1
D gene: TRBD1
J gene: TRBJ2-3
clone size: -
CDR3 DNA: TGCGCCAGCAGCGGGAGAACGGGACAGGGGGCAGATACGCAGTATTTT
CDR3 protein: CASSGRTGQGADTQYF

V gene: TRBV18
D gene: -
J gene: TRBJ1-2
clone size: -
CDR3 DNA: TGTGCCAGCTCACCGGACTGGGATAACTATGGCTACACCTTC
CDR3 protein: CASSPDWDNYGYTF

V gene: TRBV3-1/TRBV3-2
D gene: -
J gene: TRBJ2-3
clone size: once
CDR3 DNA: TGTGCCAGCAGCCAAGTTACTACGACCACGGAAGATACGCAGTATTTT
CDR3 protein: CASSQVTTTTEDTQYF

V gene: TRBV7-2
D gene: -
J gene: TRBJ1-1
clone size: -
CDR3 DNA: TGTGCCAGCAGGTATACGACAGGAGGCTACACTGAAGCTTTCTTT
CDR3 protein: CASRYTTGGYTEAFF

V gene: TRBV30
D gene: TRBD2
J gene: TRBJ2-7
clone size: -
CDR3 DNA: TGTGCCTGGAATGCGGGGGGGCACGAGCAGTACTTC
CDR3 protein: CAWNAGGHEQYF

V gene: TRBV30
D gene: -
J gene: TRBJ2-7
clone size: -
CDR3 DNA: TGTGCCTGGGGCGGACTGAGCTACGAGCAGTACTTC
CDR3 protein: CAWGGLSYEQYF